The T cell receptor (beta chain) under discussion was sequenced for a study of CD8 T cells in ankylosing spondylitis. This clonotype was seen a handful of times. Its target is unknown. Each CDR3 protein is one row after TCRdb ran MiXCR on the 5' RACE reads. Of around 300,000 distinct CDR3 sequences in the sample, around 15% were seen once. Overall study findings and caveats: A motif in TCR beta, a set of several highly homologous variants, appeared characteristic of ankylosing spondylitis blood. Clones linked to the disease showed a CD8+ phenotype. They occurred at relatively low frequencies in peripheral blood. Both synovial fluid and blood in reactive arthritis had previously been reported to carry some motif variants.

Germline V gene sequence: CDR1 LNHNV, CDR2 YYDKDF (reference sequence). The germline V and J ends were trimmed by 3 bases and 0 bases, with 18 bases remaining between them. The CDR3 extends over 18 amino acids. Sequenced: blood, either unsorted or a sorted T cell fraction (not recorded which). This chain links TRBV15 with TRBJ2-4; perhaps TRBD1 as D (7 bases). The sequence was collected from a male donor with ankylosing spondylitis or in good health (not recorded which). The DNA for the CDR3 is TGTGCCACCAGCAGCGAACCGGACAGGCGGGGAGCCAAAAACATTCAGTACTTC. It is translated as CATSSEPDRRGAKNIQYF.